This T cell receptor beta chain was observed in a study of blood T cell repertoires in COVID-19. Study in general: Sites in the United States, Italy and Spain provided acute and convalescent COVID-19 samples. PBMCs, B-cell-depleted T cells, or T cells were the source of the cDNA or gDNA that made up the material.

Trimming left V 4 bases short and J 5 bases short, with 9 bases between. In germline, CDR1 is WNHNN, CDR2 SYGVQD (reference sequence). CDR3 length equals 12 residues. In the source study's methods: Estimation of nucleated cell counts relied on the amplification of reference gene primers. Sequencing was performed with immunoSEQ multiplex PCR; in TCRdb, only in-frame clones are kept and a portion is missing. Clone size and the V and J calls come from that table; the DNA yielded D and trimming. Of approximately 52,000 clones in the sample, less than 90% are singletons; the top ten hold roughly 15%. The chain recombines TRBV10-1 with TRBJ2-7; possible D gene TRBD2, 5 bases. This TCR came from a human donor with active COVID-19. The donor label of this sample is uncertain. Sequenced material: peripheral blood. CDR3 loop: CASSAEGHEQYF. CDR3 nucleotide sequence: TGCGCCAGCAGTGCTGAGGGCCACGAGCAGTACTTC.